This TCR beta chain was identified in a study of beta chain features in type 1 diabetes. Notes on the study in general: Moderate yet significant TCRB CDR3 shortening was seen in Type 1 diabetes patients in all four CD4+ subsets.

All of the isolated RNA was reverse transcribed, so expressed TCRB transcripts were sequenced. Here immunoSEQ multiplex PCR was the method, and the copy in TCRdb shows in-frame clones only, minus some. The sample records 600,000 to 750,000 clones, roughly 12% being singletons. For this clone: Its antigen remains unidentified.

Germline V gene sequence: CDR1 MDHEN, CDR2 SYDVKM. Losses at the gene ends were 10 bases for V and 6 bases for J; bases not matched to a gene: 6. The CDR3 length is 13 residues. This sequence was found in a man aged 30 to 39 with type 1 diabetes. The chain couples TRBV28 to TRBJ2-3; TRBD2 matches at 11 bases. Sample: naive CD4+ T cells from blood. CDR3 nucleotides: TGTGCCACAATAGCGGGGGGGATGGATACGCAGTATTTT. Protein sequence: CATIAGGMDTQYF.